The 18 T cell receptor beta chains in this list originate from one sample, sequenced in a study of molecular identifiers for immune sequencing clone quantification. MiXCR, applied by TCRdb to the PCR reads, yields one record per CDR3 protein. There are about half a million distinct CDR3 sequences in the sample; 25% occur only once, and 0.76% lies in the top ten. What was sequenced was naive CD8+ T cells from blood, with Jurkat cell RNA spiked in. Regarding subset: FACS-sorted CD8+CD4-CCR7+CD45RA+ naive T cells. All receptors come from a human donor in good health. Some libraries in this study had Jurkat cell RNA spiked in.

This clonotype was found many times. The CDR3 loop reads CASSQGEGQPQHF. The CDR3 nucleotides read TGTGCCAGCAGCCAAGGGGAGGGTCAGCCCCAGCATTTT. The chain has TRBV14 and TRBJ1-5; D call uncertain. V shed 1 base and J shed 6 bases, with 7 bases lying between them. Germline V gene data show CDR1 as SGHDN and CDR2 as FVKESK. CDR3 length equals 13 residues.

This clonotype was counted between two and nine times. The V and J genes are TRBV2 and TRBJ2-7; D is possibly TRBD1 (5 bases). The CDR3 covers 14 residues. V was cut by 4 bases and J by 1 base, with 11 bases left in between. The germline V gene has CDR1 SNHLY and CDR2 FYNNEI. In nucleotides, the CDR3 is TGTGCCAGCAGTGGAGGCAGGGCATCCTACGAGCAGTACTTC. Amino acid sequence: CASSGGRASYEQYF.

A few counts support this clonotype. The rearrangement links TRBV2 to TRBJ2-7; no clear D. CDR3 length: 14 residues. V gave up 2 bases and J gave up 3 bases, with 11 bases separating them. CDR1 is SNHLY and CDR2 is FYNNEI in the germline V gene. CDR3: CASSETARLYEQYF. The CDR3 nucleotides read TGTGCCAGCAGTGAAACAGCTCGACTCTACGAGCAGTACTTC.

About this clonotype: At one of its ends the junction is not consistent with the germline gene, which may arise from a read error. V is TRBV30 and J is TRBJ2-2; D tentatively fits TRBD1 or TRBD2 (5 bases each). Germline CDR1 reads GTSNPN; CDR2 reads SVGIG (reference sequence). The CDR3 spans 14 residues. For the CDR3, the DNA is TGTGCCTGGAGTTTAGGGACGAACACCGGGGAGCTGATTTTT. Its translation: CAWSLGTNTGELIF.

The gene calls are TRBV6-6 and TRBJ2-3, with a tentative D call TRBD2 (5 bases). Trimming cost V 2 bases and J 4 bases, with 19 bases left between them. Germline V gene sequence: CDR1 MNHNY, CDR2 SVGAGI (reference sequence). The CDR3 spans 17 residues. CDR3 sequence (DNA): TGTGCCAGCAGTTACCTGACGATGGTGGGGAGCGCAGATACGCAGTATTTT. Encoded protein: CASSYLTMVGSADTQYF.

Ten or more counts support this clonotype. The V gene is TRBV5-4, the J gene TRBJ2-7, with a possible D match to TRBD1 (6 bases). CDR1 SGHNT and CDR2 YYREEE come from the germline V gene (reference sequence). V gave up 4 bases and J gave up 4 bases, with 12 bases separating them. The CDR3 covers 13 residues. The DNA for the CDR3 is TGTGCCAGCAGCGCGCCAGACAGGTACGAGCAGTACTTC. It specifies CASSAPDRYEQYF.

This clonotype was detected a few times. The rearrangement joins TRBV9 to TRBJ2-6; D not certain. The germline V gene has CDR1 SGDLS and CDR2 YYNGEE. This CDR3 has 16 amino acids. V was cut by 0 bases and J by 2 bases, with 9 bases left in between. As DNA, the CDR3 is TGTGCCAGCAGCGTAGCTTGGGCAGCTGGGGCCAACGTCCTGACTTTC. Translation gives CASSVAWAAGANVLTF.

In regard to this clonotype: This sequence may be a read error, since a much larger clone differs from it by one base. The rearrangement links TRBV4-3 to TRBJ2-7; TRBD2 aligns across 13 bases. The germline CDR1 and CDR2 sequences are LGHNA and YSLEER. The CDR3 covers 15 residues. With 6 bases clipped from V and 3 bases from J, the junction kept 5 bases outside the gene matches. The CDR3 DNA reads TGCGCCAGCAGACCTAGACTAGCGGGAGGCTACGAGCAGTACTTC. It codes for CASRPRLAGGYEQYF.

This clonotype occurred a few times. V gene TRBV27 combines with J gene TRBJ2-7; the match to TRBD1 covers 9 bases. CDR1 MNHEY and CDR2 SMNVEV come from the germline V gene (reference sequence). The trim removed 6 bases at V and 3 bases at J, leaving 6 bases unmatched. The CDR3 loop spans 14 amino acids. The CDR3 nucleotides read TGTGCCAGCAGGGCCGGGACAGGGATCTACGAGCAGTACTTC. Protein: CASRAGTGIYEQYF.

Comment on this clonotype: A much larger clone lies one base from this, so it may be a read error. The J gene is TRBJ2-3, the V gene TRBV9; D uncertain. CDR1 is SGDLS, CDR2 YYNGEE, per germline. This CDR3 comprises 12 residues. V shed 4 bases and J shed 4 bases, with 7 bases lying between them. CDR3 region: CASSRAADTQYF. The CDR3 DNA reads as TGTGCCAGCAGCCGGGCAGCAGATACGCAGTATTTT.

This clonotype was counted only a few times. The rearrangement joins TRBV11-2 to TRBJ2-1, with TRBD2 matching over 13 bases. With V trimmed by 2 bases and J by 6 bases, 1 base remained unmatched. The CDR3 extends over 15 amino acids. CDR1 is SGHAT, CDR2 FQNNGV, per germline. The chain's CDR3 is CASSLRLAGGNEQFF. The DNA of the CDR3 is TGTGCCAGCAGCTTAAGACTAGCGGGAGGCAATGAGCAGTTCTTC.

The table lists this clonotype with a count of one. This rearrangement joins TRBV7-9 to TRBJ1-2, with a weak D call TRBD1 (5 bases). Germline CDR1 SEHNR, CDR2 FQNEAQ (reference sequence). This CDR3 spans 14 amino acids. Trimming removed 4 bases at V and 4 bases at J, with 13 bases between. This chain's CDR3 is CASSWSGAAYGYTF. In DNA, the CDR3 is TGTGCCAGCAGCTGGAGCGGGGCGGCCTATGGCTACACCTTC. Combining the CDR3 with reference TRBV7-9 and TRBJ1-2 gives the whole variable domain DTGVSQNPRHKITKRGQNVTFRCDPISEHNRLYWYRQTLGQGPEFLTYFQNEAQLEKSRLLSDRFSAERPKGSFSTLEIQRTEQGDSAMYLCASSWSGAAYGYTFGSGTRLTVV.

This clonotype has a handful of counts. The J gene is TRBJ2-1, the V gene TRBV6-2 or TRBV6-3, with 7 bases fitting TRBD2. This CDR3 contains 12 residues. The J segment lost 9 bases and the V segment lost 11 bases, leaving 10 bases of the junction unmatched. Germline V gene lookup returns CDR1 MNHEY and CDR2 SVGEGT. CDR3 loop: CAAGVGRGEQFF. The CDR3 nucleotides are TGTGCCGCGGGGGTGGGGCGCGGTGAGCAGTTCTTC.

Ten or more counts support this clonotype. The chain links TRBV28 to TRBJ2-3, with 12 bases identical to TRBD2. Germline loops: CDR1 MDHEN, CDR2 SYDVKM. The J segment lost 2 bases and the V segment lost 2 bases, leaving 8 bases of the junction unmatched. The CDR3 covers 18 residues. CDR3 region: CASSLGSSGRGFTDTQYF. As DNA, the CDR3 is TGTGCCAGCAGTTTAGGGTCTAGCGGGAGGGGATTCACAGATACGCAGTATTTT.

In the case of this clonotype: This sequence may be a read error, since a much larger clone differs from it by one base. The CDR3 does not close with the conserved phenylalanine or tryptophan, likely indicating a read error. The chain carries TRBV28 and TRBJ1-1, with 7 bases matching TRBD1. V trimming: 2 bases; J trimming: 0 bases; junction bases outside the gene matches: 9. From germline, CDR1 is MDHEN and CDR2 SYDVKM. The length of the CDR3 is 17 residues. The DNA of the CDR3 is TGTGCCAGCAGTTTACCAGGGACAGCACTCTTGAACACTGAAGCTTTCCTT. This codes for CASSLPGTALLNTEAFL.

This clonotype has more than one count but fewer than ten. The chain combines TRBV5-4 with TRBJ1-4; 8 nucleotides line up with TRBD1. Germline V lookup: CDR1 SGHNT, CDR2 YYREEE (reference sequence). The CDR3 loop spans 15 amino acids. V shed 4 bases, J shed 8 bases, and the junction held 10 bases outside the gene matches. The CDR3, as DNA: TGTGCCAGCAGCCGCGGACAGGGAAGTCAAGAAAAACTGTTTTTT. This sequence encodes CASSRGQGSQEKLFF.

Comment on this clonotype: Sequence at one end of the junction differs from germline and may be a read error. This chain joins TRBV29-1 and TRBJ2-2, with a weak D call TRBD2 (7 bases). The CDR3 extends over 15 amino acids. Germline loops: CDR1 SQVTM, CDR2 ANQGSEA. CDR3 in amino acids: CSVAPPSGNTGGLSF. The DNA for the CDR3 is TGCAGCGTTGCCCCCCCAAGCGGGAACACCGGGGGGCTGTCTTTT.

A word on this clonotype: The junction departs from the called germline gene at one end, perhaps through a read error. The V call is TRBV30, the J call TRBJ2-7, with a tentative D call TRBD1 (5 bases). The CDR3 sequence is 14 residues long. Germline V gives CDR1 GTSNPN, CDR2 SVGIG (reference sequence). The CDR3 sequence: CVWSMGQWRDEQYF. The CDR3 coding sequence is TGTGTCTGGAGTATGGGGCAGTGGCGAGACGAGCAGTACTTC.